This T cell receptor (beta chain) was recovered during a study of cytomegalovirus exposure and HLA in healthy donors. Across the study: Both the roughly 120 validation repertoires and the 666 first-cohort repertoires used the same platform, as reported by a later analysis. Whole-study findings and limits: Researchers reported that a few CMV-associated chains were confirmed in vitro as CMV antigen-specific. The study recorded about 160 TCR beta chains that were cytomegalovirus-associated.

CDR1 and CDR2 (germline): SGHTA, FQGTGA. The junction had 6 bases not matched to a gene; V was cut back by 0 bases and J by 5 bases. The CDR3 loop spans 15 amino acids. Assay used: immunoSEQ multiplex PCR; TCRdb lists only in-frame clones, some missing. The data hold 110,000 to 150,000 clones, with approximately 89% observed a single time. A remark on this clone: As yet, its antigen is unknown.

The V call is TRBV7-3, the J call TRBJ2-7; 8 bases map to TRBD1. The receptor's source is a man aged 18 to 29 in good health and CMV-seronegative. The sample taken for sequencing was PBMCs. Here the CDR3 DNA reads TGTGCCAGCAGCTTAACTTCCGGACAGGGCCACGAGCAGTACTTC. Residues: CASSLTSGQGHEQYF.